These 11 T cell receptor beta chains share one sample of origin, sequenced in a study of shared clonotypes between healthy human individuals. Sequencing used immunoSEQ multiplex PCR; TCRdb keeps in-frame clones, though not all of them. The table lists 2.3 million or so clones, just over 90% of them singletons. Sequencing input: naive CD4+ T cells from PBMCs. The subset denotes: CD45RA+ positively selected. These receptors came from a man between 18 and 29 years old in good health. Some clones in this sample may be carry-over from other donors' samples.

The chain uses TRBV6-6 and TRBJ2-2; D might be TRBD1 (6 bases). Germline V gene lookup returns CDR1 MNHNY and CDR2 SVGAGI (reference sequence). The ends were cut back, 5 bases at V and 8 bases at J, with 12 bases in the middle. The CDR3 covers 13 residues. In DNA, the CDR3 is TGTGCCAGCAGTGACAGGAAGAATGGGGAGCTGTTTTTT. Translation gives CASSDRKNGELFF.

The chain combines TRBV4-1 with TRBJ2-7, with unresolved D. Germline values: CDR1 MGHRA, CDR2 YSYEKL. The CDR3 covers 14 residues. V shed 4 bases and J shed 1 base, with 11 bases lying between them. Here the CDR3 DNA reads TGCGCCAGCAGCCGCAATGGAGAATCCTACGAGCAGTACTTC. It translates to CASSRNGESYEQYF.

The chain carries TRBV28 and TRBJ1-1; D gene unclear. Germline CDR1 and CDR2: MDHEN and SYDVKM. V lost 4 bases and J 4 bases, leaving 19 bases between the germline ends. The CDR3 extends over 16 amino acids. The CDR3 coding sequence is TGTGCCAGCAGTTCCCCTGGGTCCCGTCCTGGCACTGAAGCTTTCTTT. This encodes CASSSPGSRPGTEAFF.

The chain is built from TRBV18 and TRBJ1-2; D perhaps matches TRBD1 (6 bases). V was clipped by 2 bases and J by 5 bases, with 12 bases between them. The CDR3 consists of 14 residues. Per germline, CDR1 KGHSH and CDR2 LQKENI. Written as DNA, the CDR3 is TGTGCCAGCTCACCAGCGACAGGAGCATATGGCTACACCTTC. This codes for CASSPATGAYGYTF.

The rearrangement uses TRBV9 and TRBJ2-4; a weak D match, TRBD1 (5 bases). The CDR3 runs to 14 residues. Looked up from germline, CDR1 is SGDLS and CDR2 is YYNGEE. The ends were cut back, 3 bases at V and 0 bases at J, with 7 bases in the middle. CDR3 sequence (DNA): TGTGCCAGCAGCGCAGGGATAGCCAAAAACATTCAGTACTTC. Protein sequence: CASSAGIAKNIQYF.

The chain carries TRBV18 and TRBJ1-5, with 10 nucleotides matching TRBD1. The CDR3 is 15 amino acids. Per germline, CDR1 KGHSH and CDR2 LQKENI. V lost 3 bases, J lost 5 bases, and 4 bases stayed unmatched. The CDR3 here is CASSPADRGDQPQHF. For the CDR3, the DNA is TGTGCCAGCTCACCGGCGGACAGGGGGGATCAGCCCCAGCATTTT.

The CDR3 is CSGDTSNYGYTF. The CDR3 nucleotides are TGCAGCGGGGACACTTCTAACTATGGCTACACCTTC. The chain has TRBV29-1 and TRBJ1-2; D perhaps matches TRBD1 (6 bases). This CDR3 has 12 residues. CDR1 SQVTM and CDR2 ANQGSEA come from the germline V gene. V was clipped by 7 bases and J by 0 bases, with 9 bases between them.

About this clone itself: Other DNA sequences within the sample encode an identical CDR3. V usage is TRBV5-1 and J usage is TRBJ2-2, with D unresolved. Trimming took off 4 bases at V and 2 bases at J, with 12 bases between the two ends. CDR1 is SGHRS and CDR2 is YFSETQ in the germline V gene. The CDR3 contains 15 residues. CDR3 bases: TGCGCCAGCAGCCCCAGGACGGCTAACACCGGGGAGCTGTTTTTT. Protein product: CASSPRTANTGELFF.

The genes are TRBV2 and TRBJ2-4, with TRBD1 identical over 9 bases. Germline CDR1 is SNHLY and CDR2 is FYNNEI. V lost 7 bases to trimming and J lost 8 bases; unmatched junction nucleotides: 9. The CDR3 extends over 14 amino acids. The CDR3: CASMTDRGGDIQYF. Here the CDR3 DNA reads TGTGCCAGCATGACGGACAGGGGAGGGGACATTCAGTACTTC.

V gene TRBV6-7 combines with J gene TRBJ2-7; D is ambiguous. TRBV6-7 is assigned to the ORF class and has an uncertain function. The CDR3 is made up of 15 amino acids. Trimming left V 0 bases short and J 1 base short, with 10 bases between. In DNA form, the CDR3 reads TGTGCCAGCAGTTACTCCCCCTATACATCCTACGAGCAGTACTTC. This translates into CASSYSPYTSYEQYF.

The rearrangement links TRBV30 to TRBJ2-2; 7 bases match TRBD1. V lost 5 bases, J lost 3 bases, and 3 bases stayed unmatched. The germline CDR1 and CDR2 sequences are GTSNPN and SVGIG (reference sequence). CDR3 size: 13 residues. The CDR3 DNA reads as TGTGCCTGGGGGACAGCCTACACCGGGGAGCTGTTTTTT. This sequence encodes CAWGTAYTGELFF.